Included here is one T cell receptor beta chain sequence, with context. The antigen is not known. It was with 60 Vbeta and 13 Jbeta primers that the PCR ran. Here immunoSEQ multiplex PCR was the method, and the copy in TCRdb shows in-frame clones only, minus some. The top ten hold approximately 3% of the sample, which has approximately 54,000 clones, roughly 84% seen once. The sample is drawn from a study of cytomegalovirus exposure and HLA in healthy donors. Study-wide results and limits: A few CMV-associated chains were confirmed in vitro to be specific for CMV antigens. Rarity marked most TCR sequences, yet some public TCRs occurred in many donors. The listing of about 150 TCR beta chains classed them as cytomegalovirus-associated.

The V gene lost 1 base and the J gene lost 1 base, with 7 bases spanning the gap. Germline V CDR1 and CDR2: GTSNPN, SVGIG (reference sequence). The CDR3 loop spans 13 amino acids. The sequencing input was PBMCs. The chain uses TRBV30 and TRBJ1-1; the D gene is possibly TRBD1 (6 bases). The source of this sequence is a woman aged 18-29 years in good health and CMV-seronegative. The CDR3 is CAWSEDRNTEAFF. The CDR3, as DNA: TGTGCCTGGAGTGAGGACAGGAACACTGAAGCTTTCTTT.